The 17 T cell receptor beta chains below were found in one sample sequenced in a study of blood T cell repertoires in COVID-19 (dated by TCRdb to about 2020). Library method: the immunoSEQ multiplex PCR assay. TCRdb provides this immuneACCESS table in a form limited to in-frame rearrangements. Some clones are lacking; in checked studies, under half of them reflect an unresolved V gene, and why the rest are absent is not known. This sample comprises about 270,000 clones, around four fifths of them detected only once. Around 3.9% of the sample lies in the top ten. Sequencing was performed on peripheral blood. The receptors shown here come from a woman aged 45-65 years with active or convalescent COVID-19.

The CDR3 nucleotides read TGTGCCAGCAGCCGGACTAGCGGAGGGGTGACAGATACGCAGTATTTT. The encoded protein is CASSRTSGGVTDTQYF. The rearrangement uses TRBV3-1 (or the pseudogene TRBV3-2) and TRBJ2-3; 10 bases are a match to TRBD2. V trimming: 4 bases; J trimming: 3 bases; junction bases outside the gene matches: 7. Germline assignment: CDR1 LGHDT and CDR2 YNNKEL (reference sequence). The length of the CDR3 is 16 residues.

The CDR3 bases are TGTGCCAGCAGCCAAGTAGGACTAGCGAATCCGGGAGAGACCCAGTACTTC. Its translation is CASSQVGLANPGETQYF. The chain combines TRBV4-2 with TRBJ2-5, with TRBD2 matching 9 bases. Germline CDR1 is LGHNA and CDR2 is YNFKEQ. J was trimmed by 4 bases and V by 1 base; bases with no gene match: 10. The CDR3 runs to 17 residues.

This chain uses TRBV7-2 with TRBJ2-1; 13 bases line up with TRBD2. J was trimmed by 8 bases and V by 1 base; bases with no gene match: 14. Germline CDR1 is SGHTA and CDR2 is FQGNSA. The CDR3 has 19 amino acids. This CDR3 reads CASSLDRVKTSGRAYEQFF. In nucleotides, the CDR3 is TGTGCCAGCAGCTTAGACAGGGTTAAAACTAGCGGGAGGGCTTATGAGCAGTTCTTC.

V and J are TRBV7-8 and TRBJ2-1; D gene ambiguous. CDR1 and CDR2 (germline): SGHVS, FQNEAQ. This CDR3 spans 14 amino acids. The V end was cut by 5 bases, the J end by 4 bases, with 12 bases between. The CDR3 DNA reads TGTGCCAGCAGCCCTCGGAGTCGGTACAATGAGCAGTTCTTC. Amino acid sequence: CASSPRSRYNEQFF.

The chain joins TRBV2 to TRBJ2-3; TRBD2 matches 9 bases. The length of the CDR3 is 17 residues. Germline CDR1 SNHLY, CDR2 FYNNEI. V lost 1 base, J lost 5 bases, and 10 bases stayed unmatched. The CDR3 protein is CASSEDGTSPIGDTQYF. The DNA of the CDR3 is TGTGCCAGCAGTGAAGATGGGACTAGCCCAATCGGAGATACGCAGTATTTT.

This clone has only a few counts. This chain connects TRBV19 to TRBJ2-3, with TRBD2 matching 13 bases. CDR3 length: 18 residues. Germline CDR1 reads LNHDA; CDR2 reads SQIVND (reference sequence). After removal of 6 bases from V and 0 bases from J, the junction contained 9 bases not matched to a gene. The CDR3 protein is CASSGTSGAVLSTDTQYF. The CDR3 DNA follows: TGTGCCAGTAGCGGGACTAGCGGGGCTGTGCTAAGCACAGATACGCAGTATTTT.

The CDR3 DNA reads TGTGCCAGCATAGGGGCCATGATAGGGGGCTATGGCTACACCTTC. Amino acids: CASIGAMIGGYGYTF. This sequence joins TRBV2 and TRBJ1-2; TRBD1 might be the D (6 bases). There are 15 residues in the CDR3. CDR1 and CDR2 (germline): SNHLY, FYNNEI. V was shortened by 7 bases and J by 4 bases, with 19 bases between the two germline ends.

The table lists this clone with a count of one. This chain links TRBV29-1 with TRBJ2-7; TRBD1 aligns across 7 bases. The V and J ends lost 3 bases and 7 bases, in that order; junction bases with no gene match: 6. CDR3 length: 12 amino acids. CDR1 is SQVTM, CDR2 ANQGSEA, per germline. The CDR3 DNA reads TGCAGCGTTGATCGGACAGGTGGGGAGCAGTACTTC. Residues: CSVDRTGGEQYF.

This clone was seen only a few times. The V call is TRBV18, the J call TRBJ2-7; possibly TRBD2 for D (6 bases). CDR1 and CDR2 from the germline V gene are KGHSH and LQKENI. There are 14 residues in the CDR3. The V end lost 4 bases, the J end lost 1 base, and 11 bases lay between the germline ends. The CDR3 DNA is TGTGCCAGCTCACTGGAGACTAGTTCCTACGAGCAGTACTTC. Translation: CASSLETSSYEQYF.

The CDR3 spells CASSQGFRGTLMNGKLFF. CDR3 DNA: TGCGCCAGCAGCCAAGGATTCAGGGGGACCCTAATGAACGGAAAACTGTTTTTT. V gene TRBV4-1 combines with J gene TRBJ1-4; 7 bases line up with TRBD1. Germline trimming cut 1 base from V and 10 bases from J; bases unmatched to any gene: 18. Germline values: CDR1 MGHRA, CDR2 YSYEKL. There are 18 residues in the CDR3.

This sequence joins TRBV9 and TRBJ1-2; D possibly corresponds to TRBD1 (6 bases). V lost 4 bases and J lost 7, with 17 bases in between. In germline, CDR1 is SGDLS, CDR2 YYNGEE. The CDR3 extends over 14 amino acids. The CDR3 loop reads CASSPDGGRFGYTF. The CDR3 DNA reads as TGTGCCAGCAGCCCCGACGGGGGGCGGTTTGGCTACACCTTC.

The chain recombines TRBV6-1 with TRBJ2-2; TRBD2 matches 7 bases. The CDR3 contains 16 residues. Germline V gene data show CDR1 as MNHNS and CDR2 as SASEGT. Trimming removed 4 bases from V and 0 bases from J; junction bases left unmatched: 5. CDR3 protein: CASSGGGLPNTGELFF. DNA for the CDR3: TGTGCCAGCAGTGGGGGGGGACTTCCGAACACCGGGGAGCTGTTTTTT.

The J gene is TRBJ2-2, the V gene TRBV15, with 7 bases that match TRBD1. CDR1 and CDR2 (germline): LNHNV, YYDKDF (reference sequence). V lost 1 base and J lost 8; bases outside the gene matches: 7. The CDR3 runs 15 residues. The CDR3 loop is CATSRGDSSGGELFF. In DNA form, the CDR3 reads TGTGCCACCAGCAGAGGGGACAGTTCAGGGGGGGAGCTGTTTTTT. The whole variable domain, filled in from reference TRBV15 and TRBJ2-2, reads DAMVIQNPRYQVTQFGKPVTLSCSQTLNHNVMYWYQQKSSQAPKLLFHYYDKDFNNEADTPDNFQSRRPNTSFCFLDIRSPGLGDTAMYLCATSRGDSSGGELFFGEGSRLTVL.

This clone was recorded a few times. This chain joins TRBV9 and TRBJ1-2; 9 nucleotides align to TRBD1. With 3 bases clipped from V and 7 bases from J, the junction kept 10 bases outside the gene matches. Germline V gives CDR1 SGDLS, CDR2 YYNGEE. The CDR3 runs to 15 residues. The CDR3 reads CASSAPYRGRSGYTF. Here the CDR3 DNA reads TGTGCCAGCAGCGCACCATACAGGGGGCGGTCTGGCTACACCTTC.

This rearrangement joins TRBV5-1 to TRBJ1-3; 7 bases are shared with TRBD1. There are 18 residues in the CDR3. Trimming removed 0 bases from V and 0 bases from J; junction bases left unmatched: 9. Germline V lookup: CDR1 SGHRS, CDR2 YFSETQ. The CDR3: CASSLAPTGDSSGNTIYF. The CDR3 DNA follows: TGCGCCAGCAGCTTGGCCCCTACAGGGGACAGCTCTGGAAACACCATATATTTT.

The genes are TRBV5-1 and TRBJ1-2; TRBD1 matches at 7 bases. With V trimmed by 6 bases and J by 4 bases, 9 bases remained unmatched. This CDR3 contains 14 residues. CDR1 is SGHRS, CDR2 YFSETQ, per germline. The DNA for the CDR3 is TGCGCCAGCACTCCGACAGGGACCTCCTATGGCTACACCTTC. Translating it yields CASTPTGTSYGYTF. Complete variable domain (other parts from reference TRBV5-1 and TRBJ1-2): KAGVTQTPRYLIKTRGQQVTLSCSPISGHRSVSWYQQTPGQGLQFLFEYFSETQRNKGNFPGRFSGRQFSNSRSEMNVSTLELGDSALYLCASTPTGTSYGYTFGSGTRLTVV.

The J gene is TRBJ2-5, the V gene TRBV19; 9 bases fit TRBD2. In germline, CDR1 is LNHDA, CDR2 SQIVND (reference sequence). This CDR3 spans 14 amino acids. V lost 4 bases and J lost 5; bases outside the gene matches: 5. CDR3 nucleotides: TGTGCCAGTAGTAAGGGGACTAGCCGCGAGACCCAGTACTTC. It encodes CASSKGTSRETQYF.